This is a list of T cell receptor beta chains from one sample in a study of T cells in localized non-small cell lung cancer. Sequencing was performed with immunoSEQ multiplex PCR; in TCRdb, only in-frame clones are kept and a portion is missing. The repertoire includes under 70,000 clones, approximately 90% of them detected once, and 5.2% sits in the top ten. This material consisted of peripheral blood, taken before any cancer treatment. The receptors shown here come from a woman aged 40-69 years with stage I lung adenocarcinoma. CDR3s include the opening cysteine and the closing phenylalanine or tryptophan. Fields, in order: CDR3 protein, CDR3 DNA, clone size, CDR3 length, V gene, D gene, J gene. The D gene is left open where the match is weak. Where a row states a size, it is once, few, many or the class of an expanded clone; other rows omit it.

CDR3: CASKDRQGSSYEQYF
DNA: TGCGCCAGCAAAGATAGACAGGGGAGCTCCTACGAGCAGTACTTC
size: .
length: 15
V: TRBV5-1
D: TRBD1
J: TRBJ2-7

CDR3: CASSPDLGPPRRGNTEAFF
DNA: TGCGCCAGCAGCCCAGATCTAGGGCCTCCGAGACGGGGGAACACTGAAGCTTTCTTT
size: once
length: 19
V: TRBV5-1
D: .
J: TRBJ1-1

CDR3: CASSYTRDPGNTIYF
DNA: TGTGCCAGCAGTTACACACGAGATCCGGGAAACACCATATATTTT
size: .
length: 15
V: TRBV6-5
D: .
J: TRBJ1-3

CDR3: CASSLGQGVVGYGYTF
DNA: TGTGCCAGCAGCCTTGGACAGGGAGTGGTTGGCTATGGCTACACCTTC
size: .
length: 16
V: TRBV5-5
D: TRBD1
J: TRBJ1-2

CDR3: CASSLGGGPNTGELFF
DNA: TGTGCCAGCAGCTTAGGTGGCGGGCCGAACACCGGGGAGCTGTTTTTT
size: .
length: 16
V: TRBV7-9
D: .
J: TRBJ2-2

CDR3: CASSPRLAGGRQETQYF
DNA: TGTGCCAGCAGCCCCAGACTAGCGGGGGGCCGGCAAGAGACCCAGTACTTC
size: .
length: 17
V: TRBV5-6
D: TRBD2
J: TRBJ2-5

CDR3: CASSFRFDRAEAFF
DNA: TGTGCCAGCAGCTTTAGATTCGACAGGGCTGAAGCTTTCTTT
size: .
length: 14
V: TRBV7-2
D: TRBD1
J: TRBJ1-1

CDR3: CASSLAGGETQYF
DNA: TGTGCCAGCAGCTTAGCGGGGGGGGAAACCCAGTACTTC
size: .
length: 13
V: TRBV7-2
D: TRBD2
J: TRBJ2-5

CDR3: CASSVGGGGGSPLHF
DNA: TGTGCCAGCAGCGTAGGTGGGGGGGGTGGGTCACCCCTCCACTTT
size: .
length: 15
V: TRBV9
D: .
J: TRBJ1-6

CDR3: CASSSRSAGFYEQYF
DNA: TGCGCCAGCAGCTCCCGATCCGCAGGTTTCTACGAGCAGTACTTC
size: .
length: 15
V: TRBV5-1
D: .
J: TRBJ2-7

CDR3: CASSLSITSYEQYF
DNA: TGTGCCAGCAGCTTAAGCATTACCTCCTACGAGCAGTACTTC
size: .
length: 14
V: TRBV7-8
D: .
J: TRBJ2-7

CDR3: CASSLDQATDTQYF
DNA: TGCGCCAGCAGCTTGGACCAAGCCACAGATACGCAGTATTTT
size: .
length: 14
V: TRBV5-1
D: .
J: TRBJ2-3

CDR3: CASSQVGGLINTIYF
DNA: TGCGCCAGCAGCCAAGTAGGGGGCCTTATAAACACCATATATTTT
size: .
length: 15
V: TRBV4-1
D: TRBD1
J: TRBJ1-3

CDR3: CASSLGQGTYEQYF
DNA: TGTGCCAGCTCACTGGGACAGGGAACCTACGAGCAGTACTTC
size: once
length: 14
V: TRBV18
D: TRBD1
J: TRBJ2-7

CDR3: CASSRDSGGTGELFF
DNA: TGTGCCAGCTCACGAGACAGCGGGGGAACCGGGGAGCTGTTTTTT
size: .
length: 15
V: TRBV18
D: TRBD2
J: TRBJ2-2

CDR3: CASSSGVIINEQCF
DNA: TGCGCCAGCAGCTCCGGGGTTATCATCAACGAGCAGTGCTTC
size: .
length: 14
V: TRBV5-1
D: .
J: TRBJ2-7

CDR3: CSVLGERGYTF
DNA: TGCAGCGTTTTAGGAGAGCGTGGCTACACCTTC
size: .
length: 11
V: TRBV29-1
D: .
J: TRBJ1-2

CDR3: CASSEAGVAYEQYF
DNA: TGTGCCAGCAGCGAGGCCGGGGTGGCCTACGAGCAGTACTTC
size: .
length: 14
V: TRBV6-1
D: .
J: TRBJ2-7

CDR3: CASSPITGAYGYTF
DNA: TGTGCCAGCAGTCCGATAACGGGGGCCTATGGCTACACCTTC
size: .
length: 14
V: TRBV28
D: .
J: TRBJ1-2

CDR3: CASSRDTYGYTF
DNA: TGTGCCAGCAGTCGTGACACCTATGGCTACACCTTC
size: .
length: 12
V: TRBV6-5
D: .
J: TRBJ1-2

CDR3: CASSPGGGYGYTF
DNA: TGTGCCAGCAGCCCTGGTGGGGGCTATGGCTACACCTTC
size: .
length: 13
V: TRBV6-6
D: .
J: TRBJ1-2

CDR3: CATSRDPLTEAFF
DNA: TGTGCCACCAGCAGAGATCCACTCACTGAAGCTTTCTTT
size: .
length: 13
V: TRBV15
D: .
J: TRBJ1-1

CDR3: CASSQESGQGYGYTF
DNA: TGTGCCAGCAGCCAAGAAAGCGGGCAAGGCTATGGCTACACCTTC
size: .
length: 15
V: TRBV4-2
D: .
J: TRBJ1-2

CDR3: CASSLTSETQYF
DNA: TGTGCCAGCAGCTTAACTTCGGAGACCCAGTACTTC
size: .
length: 12
V: TRBV7-6
D: .
J: TRBJ2-5

CDR3: CASSKTDSSSYNEQFF
DNA: TGTGCCAGCAGCAAAACTGACAGCTCCTCCTACAATGAGCAGTTCTTC
size: .
length: 16
V: TRBV21-1
D: .
J: TRBJ2-1

CDR3: CAIVAQLDTEAFF
DNA: TGTGCCATCGTAGCCCAGCTTGACACTGAAGCTTTCTTT
size: few
length: 13
V: TRBV10-3
D: .
J: TRBJ1-1

CDR3: CASSLAQKNRAGVNTEAFF
DNA: TGCGCCAGCAGCTTGGCCCAGAAGAACAGGGCCGGGGTGAACACTGAAGCTTTCTTT
size: .
length: 19
V: TRBV5-1
D: .
J: TRBJ1-1

CDR3: CASSHRDTEAFF
DNA: TGCGCCAGCAGCCACAGGGATACTGAAGCTTTCTTT
size: .
length: 12
V: TRBV5-1
D: .
J: TRBJ1-1

CDR3: CASSGGPNTGELFF
DNA: TGCGCCAGCAGCGGCGGACCGAACACCGGGGAGCTGTTTTTT
size: few
length: 14
V: TRBV4-3
D: .
J: TRBJ2-2

CDR3: CASSRNPGARKAGELFF
DNA: TGCGCCAGCAGCCGCAACCCGGGGGCTAGGAAGGCCGGGGAGCTGTTTTTT
size: .
length: 17
V: TRBV4-3
D: .
J: TRBJ2-2

CDR3: CASSVALGETQYF
DNA: TGTGCCAGCAGCGTAGCCTTGGGGGAGACCCAGTACTTC
size: few
length: 13
V: TRBV9
D: .
J: TRBJ2-5

CDR3: CASSQGQNFGGYTF
DNA: TGCGCCAGCAGCCAGGGACAGAATTTTGGCGGCTACACCTTC
size: .
length: 14
V: TRBV5-1
D: TRBD1
J: TRBJ1-2

CDR3: CAWRRQPRAYGYTF
DNA: TGTGCCTGGAGACGGCAGCCACGGGCCTATGGCTACACCTTC
size: .
length: 14
V: TRBV30
D: .
J: TRBJ1-2

CDR3: CAWTVDRGQLSGNTIYF
DNA: TGTGCCTGGACCGTGGACAGGGGGCAACTCTCTGGAAACACCATATATTTT
size: .
length: 17
V: TRBV30
D: TRBD1
J: TRBJ1-3

CDR3: CASSNRETETQYF
DNA: TGTGCCAGCAGTAACCGAGAGACGGAGACCCAGTACTTC
size: medium-sized
length: 13
V: TRBV6-6
D: .
J: TRBJ2-5

CDR3: CSVEDPRDLDGYTF
DNA: TGCAGCGTTGAAGATCCCAGGGACCTAGATGGCTACACCTTC
size: .
length: 14
V: TRBV29-1
D: .
J: TRBJ1-2

CDR3: CATSRQGTGNEKLFF
DNA: TGTGCCACCAGCCGGCAAGGGACAGGGAATGAAAAACTGTTTTTT
size: .
length: 15
V: TRBV15
D: TRBD1
J: TRBJ1-4

CDR3: CASSPGTAFKGYTF
DNA: TGTGCCAGCAGCCCAGGGACAGCCTTTAAGGGCTACACCTTC
size: .
length: 14
V: TRBV5-4
D: TRBD1
J: TRBJ1-2